This note documents a single T cell receptor beta chain sequence. Sorting defined conventional CD4 T cells as CD4+CD127+. The data are from a study of B cell selection in AIRE deficiency. Germline V gives CDR1 SEHNR, CDR2 FQNEAQ (reference sequence). This CDR3 is 11 amino acids long. Trimming pared 2 bases from V and 10 bases from J, leaving 5 bases between. Repertoires were generated with immunoSEQ multiplex PCR, while TCRdb's copy carries only in-frame clones and drops some. The repertoire holds about 21,000 clones, with roughly 97% as singletons. Sequencing used conventional CD4+ T cells sorted from PBMCs. This chain links TRBV7-9 with TRBJ1-4; unclear D gene. The source is a human donor with AIRE deficiency. CDR3 protein: CASSLSGKLFF. Here the CDR3 DNA reads TGTGCCAGCAGCTTAAGTGGAAAACTGTTTTTT.